This T cell receptor beta chain was captured by sequencing in a study of T cell repertoires in cytomegalovirus infection. The wider study: In public TCR beta signatures, there were indications of both CMV infection and matching HLA type.

TCRdb re-derived calls from the reads in MiXCR, one entry per CDR3 protein. Among a few hundred thousand distinct CDR3 sequences listed, around 15% were seen once. This clonotype was found many times. With V trimmed by 4 bases and J by 0 bases, 2 bases remained unmatched. In germline, CDR1 is MNHNS, CDR2 SASEGT. The CDR3 runs to 15 residues. The sequenced sample consisted of CD8+ T cells from PBMCs. This chain links TRBV6-1 with TRBJ1-3; 8 bases map to TRBD1. The origin of this receptor is a human donor in good health (CMV status not recorded). Some clones in this sample may be carry-over from other donors' samples. In nucleotides, the CDR3 is TGTGCCAGCAGTGGGGACAGGTCCTCTGGAAACACCATATATTTT. It is translated as CASSGDRSSGNTIYF.